The source of this T cell receptor (beta chain) is a study of blood T cell repertoires in COVID-19 (dated by TCRdb to about 2020). Concerning the study at large: Collaborator samples came from the United States, Italy and Spain and covered acute and convalescent phases of COVID-19. The prospective study material was composed of cDNA or gDNA derived from T cells, B-cell-depleted T cells, or PBMCs. Subjects who had been exposed to COVID-19, were actively infected with it, or had recovered from it provided the deeply sampled blood TCRbeta repertoires that made up the dataset. The repertoires were made available in a free public database intended to serve as a resource for research on the immune response to SARS-CoV-2. Samples were obtained from the ongoing ImmuneRACE study (first 160 participants) and from 1,254 subjects provided by 6 global collaborators. A de-identified subject ID, COVID-19 status, age in years and sex were almost always included in the sample metadata. Where available, HLA class I and class II types were taken from metadata supplied by the sample provider and were not determined by assay-based typing. Overall results and qualifications from the work: Clinical and demographic metadata were provided uncurated, with the amount varying by source and participant.

As for this clone: This clone's antigen is unknown. There are no base qualities to consult, and no much larger clone falls within one base.

A second Seattle source provided samples from volunteer blood donors who had recovered from COVID-19. Whole blood was collected in K2EDTA tubes by collaborating institutions according to the institutions' own protocols. For TCRbeta analysis, collaborators shipped samples as frozen whole blood, isolated PBMCs, or DNA extracted from either of those sample types. The CDR3 contains 13 residues, cysteine and phenylalanine counted. The entry retains the CDR3 DNA only, 39 bases that are in frame from base 1. V is trimmed back by 6 bases and J by 4 bases, and the junction contains 3 bases that no gene match accounts for. TCRbeta CDR3 regions were amplified from genomic DNA using the immunoSEQ Assay, a bias-controlled multiplex PCR. Under the source paper's analysis protocol: Nucleated cell counts per sample were estimated from amplification of reference gene primers within the assay. To quantify the absolute abundance of each unique TCRbeta CDR3 rearrangement, sequence reads were collapsed and filtered. For each sample, productive Simpson clonality was calculated by taking the square root of Simpson's diversity index across productive rearrangements. TCRdb provides this immuneACCESS table in a form limited to in-frame rearrangements. Some clones are lacking; in checked studies, under half of them reflect an unresolved V gene, and why the rest are absent is not known. D and trimming come from the DNA, and the V and J calls and clone size come from that table. The sample yields about 190,000 clones; over 75% were counted once. The ten largest clones represent approximately 13% of the sample.

The sequenced sample was peripheral blood. This receptor was taken from a man in his forties or fifties who had recovered from COVID-19. This sequence uses TRBV12-3 or TRBV12-4 and TRBJ2-1, and 7 junctional nucleotides match TRBD2. CDR3 sequence: CASSRTSYNEQFF. In nucleotides, the sequence is TGTGCCAGCAGCAGGACTAGTTACAATGAGCAGTTCTTC.